The 8 T cell receptor beta chains in this list originate from one sample, sequenced in a study of OX40 agonist ivuxolimab in advanced cancers. Libraries were prepared by immunoSEQ multiplex PCR; TCRdb keeps only in-frame clonotypes and omits some of them. The sample carries roughly 66,000 clones, roughly four fifths recorded once. The input for sequencing was CD4+ or CD8+ T cells sorted from blood, taken in a trial of the OX40 agonist ivuxolimab. The receptors shown here come from an adult with an advanced solid tumor such as melanoma, head and neck, liver or kidney cancer.

The genes are TRBV25-1 and TRBJ2-7; the D gene is possibly TRBD1 (5 bases). This CDR3 contains 12 residues. From germline, CDR1 is MGHDK and CDR2 SYGVNS. V was cut by 4 bases and J by 3 bases, with 7 bases left in between. The CDR3 sequence: CASSATGYEQYF. CDR3 DNA sequence: TGTGCCAGCAGTGCAACAGGCTACGAGCAGTACTTC.

This clone was observed at least ten times. The chain carries TRBV7-2 and TRBJ2-7; D is unclear. Germline loops: CDR1 SGHTA, CDR2 FQGNSA. This CDR3 has 14 amino acids. V shed 0 bases and J shed 0 bases, with 6 bases lying between them. CDR3 region: CASSLADLSYEQYF. The CDR3 coding sequence is TGTGCCAGCAGCTTAGCGGACCTCTCCTACGAGCAGTACTTC.

The J gene is TRBJ2-7, the V gene TRBV11-2, with 7 bases lining up with TRBD2. The V gene's germline CDR1 is SGHAT and CDR2 FQNNGV. CDR3 length equals 14 residues. V lost 1 base to trimming and J lost 6 bases; unmatched junction nucleotides: 6. CDR3 protein: CASSLGGSTSEQYF. The CDR3 DNA reads TGTGCCAGCAGCTTAGGCGGGAGTACTTCCGAGCAGTACTTC.

V is TRBV14 and J is TRBJ2-7, with a tentative D call TRBD1 (5 bases). Trimming removed 1 base at V and 3 bases at J, with 13 bases between. The CDR3 has 15 residues. The germline V gene encodes CDR1 SGHDN and CDR2 FVKESK. Written as DNA, the CDR3 is TGTGCCAGCAGCCAAGCTGGGGCGTTGAACTACGAGCAGTACTTC. This translates into CASSQAGALNYEQYF.

J is TRBJ2-5 and V is TRBV6-1, with 10 bases identical to TRBD2. CDR3 size: 14 residues. V trimming: 8 bases; J trimming: 5 bases; junction bases outside the gene matches: 8. Germline CDR1 reads MNHNS; CDR2 reads SASEGT. The CDR3 sequence: CASASGSLGETQYF. The CDR3 DNA reads TGTGCCAGCGCTAGCGGGAGTCTTGGGGAGACCCAGTACTTC.

V usage is TRBV7-9 and J usage is TRBJ2-7; D is perhaps TRBD1 (5 bases). The V end lost 5 bases, the J end lost 0 bases, and 20 bases lay between the germline ends. The germline V gene has CDR1 SEHNR and CDR2 FQNEAQ (reference sequence). The CDR3 totals 17 residues. The CDR3 nucleotides read TGTGCCAGCAGCCCTACCCCCCCTCAGGGAAGCTCCTACGAGCAGTACTTC. This codes for CASSPTPPQGSSYEQYF.

The chain links TRBV7-2 to TRBJ2-1; 8 bases fit TRBD1. With V trimmed by 5 bases and J by 7 bases, 7 bases remained unmatched. Germline loops: CDR1 SGHTA, CDR2 FQGNSA. This CDR3 is built from 14 residues. In DNA form, the CDR3 reads TGTGCCAGCAGCCAGAGGACAGGGAGGAATGAGCAGTTCTTC. Amino acid sequence: CASSQRTGRNEQFF.

The genes are TRBV10-3 and TRBJ2-5; 8 nucleotides match TRBD1. The germline V gene encodes CDR1 ENHRY and CDR2 SYGVKD. After removal of 3 bases from V and 5 bases from J, the junction contained 8 bases not matched to a gene. CDR3 length: 15 amino acids. CDR3 bases: TGTGCCATCAGTGATGTAGCAGGGGGCAGGGAGACCCAGTACTTC. Its translation is CAISDVAGGRETQYF.